The rows below give T cell receptor beta chains drawn from one sample of a study of control samples from healthy donors and cancer patients. Here immunoSEQ multiplex PCR was the method, and the copy in TCRdb shows in-frame clones only, minus some. The sample holds 120,000 to 150,000 clones, around 94% seen once. The sample consisted of blood. The receptor source for this set is a man aged 35 to 55 in good health. CDR3s include the opening cysteine and the closing phenylalanine or tryptophan. Each record gives: J gene, D gene, V gene, CDR3 protein. D genes are given only for firm matches.

TRBJ2-6,.,TRBV19,CASNHLGEGANVLTF
TRBJ2-3,TRBD2,TRBV24-1,CATSASSWTSGSTDTQYF
TRBJ1-2,TRBD1,TRBV5-6,CASSLGTGDGYTF
TRBJ1-5,.,TRBV19,CASSTLRADGNQPQHF
TRBJ1-4,.,TRBV6-5,CASVGHVREKLFF
TRBJ2-1,TRBD2,TRBV6-4,CASSVTSGDYNEQFF
TRBJ1-2,.,TRBV2,CASMGAESPNYGYTF
TRBJ2-7,.,TRBV27,CASSFGAPYEQYF
TRBJ2-3,.,TRBV18,CASSPPLQGLADTQYF
TRBJ2-4,TRBD1,TRBV11-2,CASSPGTGGVGTKNIQYF
TRBJ1-4,.,TRBV6-6,CASTPAAYEKLFF
TRBJ2-7,TRBD2,TRBV11-1,CASSTWTSGRREQYF
TRBJ1-1,TRBD1,TRBV7-3,CASSSLDRVLNTEAFF